Listed here are 27 T cell receptor beta chains from one sample, sequenced in a study of blood T cell repertoires in COVID-19. Clones were sequenced by immunoSEQ multiplex PCR, and TCRdb holds only the in-frame ones, with some missing. This table has about 150,000 clones, about 90% appearing once. The sample taken for sequencing was peripheral blood. The receptors here all came from a man aged 45-65 years with acute or convalescent COVID-19.

V and J are TRBV11-2 and TRBJ2-3; 7 bases align to TRBD2. The V segment lost 3 bases and the J segment 4 bases; nucleotides outside the gene matches: 10. Germline loops: CDR1 SGHAT, CDR2 FQNNGV. There are 16 residues in the CDR3. The CDR3 nucleotides are TGTGCCAGCAGCTTTGGTCGAGCGGGGATGGCAGATACGCAGTATTTT. Translation gives CASSFGRAGMADTQYF.

The chain couples TRBV30 to TRBJ2-6; D is ambiguous. This CDR3 is 17 amino acids long. Germline V gene lookup returns CDR1 GTSNPN and CDR2 SVGIG (reference sequence). The V and J ends lost 2 bases and 4 bases respectively, with 18 bases between them. The CDR3 is CAWSRGRVQPGANVLTF. The CDR3 bases are TGTGCCTGGAGTCGAGGCCGGGTCCAACCGGGGGCCAACGTCCTGACTTTC.

V usage is TRBV10-2 and J usage is TRBJ2-7; 10 bases match TRBD2. Unmatched junction bases numbered 2, after V lost 3 bases and J lost 3 bases. There are 14 residues in the CDR3. The V gene's germline CDR1 is WSHSY and CDR2 SAAADI. Here the CDR3 DNA reads TGCGCCAGCAGTGAAGCGGGAGGGCTCTACGAGCAGTACTTC. It is translated as CASSEAGGLYEQYF.

Only a few counts were recorded for this clone. This chain connects TRBV6-5 to TRBJ2-2, with a tentative D call TRBD1 (5 bases). V was pared by 6 bases and J by 0 bases, with 11 bases between. The CDR3 has 15 residues. CDR1 is MNHEY and CDR2 is SVGAGI in the germline V gene. CDR3 region: CASSQTDANTGELFF. Written as DNA, the CDR3 is TGTGCCAGCAGCCAGACAGACGCGAACACCGGGGAGCTGTTTTTT.

Regarding this clone: The same CDR3 also results from other DNA sequences found in this sample. The genes are TRBV28 and TRBJ1-2, with D perhaps TRBD1 (5 bases). Germline V lookup: CDR1 MDHEN, CDR2 SYDVKM. The V end was cut by 4 bases, the J end by 4 bases, with 7 bases between. The CDR3 runs 12 residues. CDR3 protein: CASSSDSYGYTF. The DNA of the CDR3 is TGTGCCAGCAGTTCAGACAGCTATGGCTACACCTTC.

The chain links TRBV6-2 or TRBV6-3 to TRBJ1-5; no reliable D call. Germline CDR1 is MNHEY and CDR2 is SVGEGT. CDR3 length: 14 residues. The ends were cut back, 7 bases at V and 5 bases at J, with 15 bases in the middle. Written as DNA, the CDR3 is TGTGCCAGCACCCCGGCGGGTTACGATCAGCCCCAGCATTTT. Its translation: CASTPAGYDQPQHF.

This sequence joins TRBV5-6 and TRBJ1-3, with D tentatively TRBD1 (5 bases). Looked up from germline, CDR1 is SGHDT and CDR2 is YYEEEE. The CDR3 consists of 16 residues. Trimming left V 4 bases short and J 4 bases short, with 18 bases between. The CDR3 loop is CASSPGPGGLGNTIYF. CDR3 bases: TGTGCCAGCAGCCCGGGGCCCGGGGGATTAGGAAACACCATATATTTT.

CDR3 protein: CASSLSGNSPLHF. CDR3 sequence (DNA): TGTGCCAGCAGCTTGTCGGGTAATTCACCCCTCCACTTT. The chain uses TRBV5-4 and TRBJ1-6, with no clear D. CDR1 and CDR2 (germline): SGHNT, YYREEE (reference sequence). V dropped 1 base and J dropped 6 bases, with 5 bases sitting between them. The CDR3 runs 13 residues.

The CDR3 region has the DNA TGCGCCAGCAGCGCGGGGACAGGGGGTTCACCCCTCCACTTT. Translating gives CASSAGTGGSPLHF. The chain combines TRBV5-1 with TRBJ1-6; 11 nucleotides agree with TRBD1. The V and J ends lost 4 bases and 9 bases, in that order; junction bases with no gene match: 3. The CDR3 loop spans 14 amino acids. The germline CDR1 and CDR2 sequences are SGHRS and YFSETQ.

This sequence joins TRBV5-1 and TRBJ2-1; no firm D call. In germline, CDR1 is SGHRS, CDR2 YFSETQ. The CDR3 loop spans 14 amino acids. Trimming cost V 3 bases and J 7 bases, with 14 bases left between them. This CDR3 reads CASSSSSPRNEQFF. CDR3 sequence (DNA): TGCGCCAGCAGCTCCTCTTCCCCTAGGAATGAGCAGTTCTTC.

This clone was found once. The chain employs TRBV19 and TRBJ1-3; the match to TRBD1 covers 7 bases. J gave up 0 bases and V 4 bases, and 9 bases lay outside the gene matches. The CDR3 is made up of 17 amino acids. Germline CDR1 LNHDA, CDR2 SQIVND (reference sequence). CDR3 bases: TGTGCCAGTAGTAAGGCCTTCGGACAGGACTCTGGAAACACCATATATTTT. Its protein product is CASSKAFGQDSGNTIYF. Variable domain in full (rest from reference TRBV19 and TRBJ1-3): DGGITQSPKYLFRKEGQNVTLSCEQNLNHDAMYWYRQDPGQGLRLIYYSQIVNDFQKGDIAEGYSVSREKKESFPLTVTSAQKNPTAFYLCASSKAFGQDSGNTIYFGEGSWLTVV.

This clone occurred once. The V call is TRBV7-2, the J call TRBJ2-1; D may be TRBD1 (6 bases). The CDR3 is 14 amino acids. Per germline, CDR1 SGHTA and CDR2 FQGNSA. Trimming cost V 4 bases and J 9 bases, with 16 bases left between them. CDR3 protein: CASSSTRTAGEQFF. CDR3 nucleotides: TGTGCCAGCAGCTCAACTCGGACAGCTGGTGAGCAGTTCTTC. The whole variable domain, remainder taken from reference TRBV7-2 and TRBJ2-1, is GAGVSQSPSNKVTEKGKDVELRCDPISGHTALYWYRQSLGQGLEFLIYFQGNSAPDKSGLPSDRFSAERTGGSVSTLTIQRTQQEDSAVYLCASSSTRTAGEQFFGPGTRLTVL.

V gene TRBV19 combines with J gene TRBJ2-3; 8 positions match TRBD2. This CDR3 region has 16 residues. The ends lost 0 bases at V and 2 bases at J; junction bases unmatched: 4. Germline V gene lookup returns CDR1 LNHDA and CDR2 SQIVND (reference sequence). CDR3 residues: CASSIDGSGNTDTQYF. DNA of the CDR3: TGTGCCAGTAGTATAGATGGTAGCGGGAACACAGATACGCAGTATTTT. The variable domain in full, completed from reference TRBV19 and TRBJ2-3, reads DGGITQSPKYLFRKEGQNVTLSCEQNLNHDAMYWYRQDPGQGLRLIYYSQIVNDFQKGDIAEGYSVSREKKESFPLTVTSAQKNPTAFYLCASSIDGSGNTDTQYFGPGTRLTVL.

This clone turned up a few times. V usage is TRBV27 and J usage is TRBJ2-6; TRBD2 might be the D (5 bases). Looked up from germline, CDR1 is MNHEY and CDR2 is SMNVEV (reference sequence). V lost 7 bases, J lost 4 bases, and 14 bases lay in between. The CDR3 runs to 15 residues. The CDR3 spells CASKPGNSGANVLTF. DNA of the CDR3: TGTGCCAGCAAACCGGGGAATTCCGGGGCCAACGTCCTGACTTTC. Looking up the rest from reference TRBV27 and TRBJ2-6 gives the full variable domain: EAQVTQNPRYLITVTGKKLTVTCSQNMNHEYMSWYRQDPGLGLRQIYYSMNVEVTDKGDVPEGYKVSRKEKRNFPLILESPSPNQTSLYFCASKPGNSGANVLTFGAGSRLTVL.

The chain joins TRBV11-2 to TRBJ2-1; 13 bases match TRBD2. Germline CDR1 and CDR2: SGHAT and FQNNGV. Trimming took 3 bases from V and 0 from J; bases not matched to a gene: 8. The CDR3 extends over 19 amino acids. The CDR3 spells CASSFDLRTSGSSYNEQFF. The CDR3 nucleotides read TGTGCCAGCAGCTTCGACCTCCGGACTAGCGGGAGCTCCTACAATGAGCAGTTCTTC. Variable domain in full (rest from reference TRBV11-2 and TRBJ2-1): EAGVAQSPRYKIIEKRQSVAFWCNPISGHATLYWYQQILGQGPKLLIQFQNNGVVDDSQLPKDRFSAERLKGVDSTLKIQPAKLEDSAVYLCASSFDLRTSGSSYNEQFFGPGTRLTVL.

The chain is built from TRBV3-1 (or the pseudogene TRBV3-2) and TRBJ1-1; 10 bases align to TRBD1. This CDR3 is 16 amino acids long. J lost 7 bases, V lost 2 bases, and 10 bases had no gene match. Germline V gene lookup returns CDR1 LGHDT and CDR2 YNNKEL (reference sequence). CDR3 sequence (DNA): TGTGCCAGCAGCCAAAGTCCCGGGACAGGGGCGGATGAAGCTTTCTTT. Residues: CASSQSPGTGADEAFF.

The chain links TRBV9 to TRBJ2-3; no definite D call. This CDR3 spans 12 amino acids. V was pared by 2 bases and J by 6 bases, with 7 bases between. The germline V gene has CDR1 SGDLS and CDR2 YYNGEE. CDR3 sequence: CASSVAWDTQYF. DNA for the CDR3: TGTGCCAGCAGCGTGGCATGGGATACGCAGTATTTT.

This clone was detected once. J is TRBJ1-1 and V is TRBV9; TRBD1 is a possible D gene (6 bases). V lost 1 base and J 3 bases, leaving 7 bases between the germline ends. There are 13 residues in the CDR3. Germline V gene data show CDR1 as SGDLS and CDR2 as YYNGEE. CDR3 in DNA: TGTGCCAGCAGCGTACGACAGGACACTGAAGCTTTCTTT. Its translation is CASSVRQDTEAFF.

The chain recombines TRBV5-4 with TRBJ1-3; no firm D call. The CDR3 has 14 residues. Germline CDR1 and CDR2: SGHNT and YYREEE (reference sequence). V lost 0 bases, J lost 4 bases, and 8 bases lay in between. Here the CDR3 DNA reads TGTGCCAGCAGCTTGGGGGCGCCCGGAAACACCATATATTTT. Residues: CASSLGAPGNTIYF.

V is TRBV2 and J is TRBJ2-7; D is possibly TRBD2 (6 bases). This CDR3 contains 12 residues. With 7 bases removed from V and 3 bases from J, the gap between germline ends came to 10 bases. Germline CDR1 and CDR2: SNHLY and FYNNEI. As DNA, the CDR3 is TGTGCCAGCAAGTGGGGGGACTACGAGCAGTACTTC. The encoded protein is CASKWGDYEQYF.

The chain combines TRBV30 with TRBJ1-2; 7 bases agree with TRBD1. The CDR3 runs to 12 residues. Germline trimming cut 2 bases from V and 5 bases from J; bases unmatched to any gene: 2. Germline V gene lookup returns CDR1 GTSNPN and CDR2 SVGIG (reference sequence). The DNA for the CDR3 is TGTGCCTGGAGTAGGGGGCCATATGGCTACACCTTC. This sequence encodes CAWSRGPYGYTF.

The chain is built from TRBV18 and TRBJ2-3; D ambiguous. V lost 0 bases, J lost 0 bases, and 4 bases lay in between. The length of the CDR3 is 14 residues. Germline V gene sequence: CDR1 KGHSH, CDR2 LQKENI. In nucleotides, the CDR3 is TGTGCCAGCTCACCACCTTCAAGCACAGATACGCAGTATTTT. Its translation: CASSPPSSTDTQYF.

This chain uses TRBV7-2 with TRBJ2-7, with D possibly TRBD2 on 6 matching bases. Germline V CDR1 and CDR2: SGHTA, FQGNSA. V lost 5 bases and J lost 2, with 16 bases in between. The CDR3 has 15 amino acids. The CDR3 loop is CASSQTRTGPYEQYF. CDR3 bases: TGTGCCAGCAGCCAGACTAGAACGGGACCCTACGAGCAGTACTTC.

A single count supports this clone. This chain joins TRBV18 and TRBJ1-3; 7 nucleotides align to TRBD1. The CDR3 runs 14 residues. Per the germline V gene, CDR1 is KGHSH and CDR2 is LQKENI. Losses at the gene ends were 3 bases for V and 3 bases for J; bases not matched to a gene: 2. This CDR3 reads CASSPGTVGNTIYF. CDR3 DNA: TGTGCCAGCTCACCCGGGACAGTTGGAAACACCATATATTTT.

This clone appeared a few times. The chain joins TRBV3-1 (or the pseudogene TRBV3-2) to TRBJ1-6, with D possibly matching TRBD1 (5 bases). Germline V lookup: CDR1 LGHDT, CDR2 YNNKEL (reference sequence). V lost 1 base, J lost 8 bases, and 9 bases lay in between. This CDR3 is 14 amino acids long. The CDR3 nucleotides are TGTGCCAGCAGCCAAGGGCTGACAGATTCACCCCTCCACTTT. Translation: CASSQGLTDSPLHF.

This chain uses TRBV28 with TRBJ1-2; D perhaps matches TRBD1 (6 bases). This CDR3 comprises 17 residues. V was pared by 3 bases and J by 0 bases, with 17 bases between. Germline V lookup: CDR1 MDHEN, CDR2 SYDVKM. For the CDR3, the DNA is TGTGCCAGCAGTTTTGTTGGGGGCCGTTCCTCTAACTATGGCTACACCTTC. Protein: CASSFVGGRSSNYGYTF.

The chain has TRBV6-2 or TRBV6-3 and TRBJ2-5; D might be TRBD2 (6 bases). CDR3 length equals 15 residues. Trimming removed 6 bases at V and 9 bases at J, with 23 bases between. Per germline, CDR1 MNHEY and CDR2 SVGEGT. CDR3 coding DNA: TGTGCCAGCAGCCCACCCGGACCCTCGTCGGGGGCCCAGTACTTC. Translating it yields CASSPPGPSSGAQYF.